A selection of T cell receptor beta chains follows, all from one sample in a study of T cells after yellow fever vaccination. TCRdb re-called the 5' RACE reads with MiXCR, one entry per CDR3 protein. The sample includes about 210,000 distinct CDR3 sequences, about 3% of them seen just once. The specimen was CD4+ T cells sorted from PBMCs, collected 10 days after the yellow fever booster vaccination. These receptors originate from a man aged 18 to 30 who received the YFV17D yellow fever vaccine. The CDR3 runs from the conserved cysteine through the conserved F or W. Fields, in order: CDR3 protein, CDR3 DNA, D gene, V gene, clone size, J gene. The D gene is left open where the match is weak. Part of the rows lack a size; the others show once, few, many or a class for expanded clones.

CASSRQGSTNEKLFF TGCGCCAGCAGCCGACAGGGCTCAACTAATGAAAAACTGTTTTTT TRBD1 TRBV5-1 few TRBJ1-4
CASSQVPGAPDTQYF TGCGCCAGCAGCCAAGTCCCAGGGGCCCCAGATACGCAGTATTTT - TRBV4-3 - TRBJ2-3
CASSSSVGGGVYEQYF TGTGCCAGCAGCTCCTCCGTAGGGGGAGGCGTGTACGAGCAGTACTTC - TRBV7-2 many TRBJ2-7
CASSQRAHTGELFF TGCGCCAGCAGCCAGAGGGCCCACACCGGGGAGCTGTTTTTT - TRBV4-3 many TRBJ2-2
CASSQGDSYGYTF TGCGCCAGCAGCCAAGGGGACAGCTATGGCTACACCTTC TRBD1 TRBV4-3 many TRBJ1-2
CASSESGGPIRQETQYF TGCGCCAGCAGTGAGTCAGGGGGGCCCATTCGGCAAGAGACCCAGTACTTC - TRBV10-1 many TRBJ2-5
CASSRLAGGLETQYF TGTGCCAGCAGCCGACTAGCGGGGGGGTTAGAGACCCAGTACTTC TRBD2 TRBV12-3/TRBV12-4 many TRBJ2-5
CASARQLTYEQYF TGTGCCAGTGCTCGACAGCTGACCTACGAGCAGTACTTC - TRBV19 - TRBJ2-7
CASSHRTGKGYGYTF TGTGCCAGCAGCCATAGGACAGGAAAGGGCTATGGCTACACCTTC TRBD1 TRBV6-6 few TRBJ1-2
CSGQVTGRDEQFF TGCAGCGGGCAGGTAACAGGGCGCGATGAGCAGTTCTTC - TRBV29-1 many TRBJ2-1
CSVQNSEAFF TGCAGCGTACAGAACAGTGAAGCTTTCTTT - TRBV29-1 - TRBJ1-1
CASSLGRGLSGNTIYF TGTGCCAGCAGCTTAGGTCGGGGTTTGTCTGGAAACACCATATATTTT - TRBV7-2 many TRBJ1-3
CASTLRRDKAEAFF TGTGCCAGCACCTTGCGCAGGGATAAAGCTGAAGCTTTCTTT - TRBV12-3/TRBV12-4 few TRBJ1-1
CASSLTGYEKLFF TGTGCCAGCAGTTTGACAGGGTATGAAAAACTGTTTTTT TRBD1 TRBV27 many TRBJ1-4
CASSISAANTGELFF TGTGCCAGTAGTATAAGCGCCGCGAACACCGGGGAGCTGTTTTTT - TRBV19 many TRBJ2-2
CASSPQTGGDLNTEAFF TGCGCCAGCAGCCCACAGACAGGGGGCGACCTGAACACTGAAGCTTTCTTT TRBD1 TRBV4-3 many TRBJ1-1
CSASWGQTNTGELFF TGCAGTGCTAGTTGGGGGCAAACGAACACCGGGGAGCTGTTTTTT - TRBV20-1 few TRBJ2-2
CASSPRQGIGQPQHF TGCGCCAGCAGCCCGCGACAGGGCATAGGGCAGCCCCAGCATTTT TRBD1 TRBV4-3 - TRBJ1-5
CASSQGLQGKNIQYF TGTGCCAGCAGCCAAGGTTTGCAGGGCAAAAACATTCAGTACTTC - TRBV4-2 many TRBJ2-4
CASSYSEGAQQYF TGTGCCAGCAGTTACTCGGAAGGGGCACAGCAGTACTTC - TRBV6-5 - TRBJ2-7
CASSPLGRMQYF TGTGCCAGCAGCCCCCTTGGAAGAATGCAGTACTTC - TRBV7-8 few TRBJ2-7
CASGSDGYTEAFF TGTGCTAGTGGTTCAGACGGTTACACTGAAGCTTTCTTT - TRBV12-5 many TRBJ1-1
CACRDNMNTEAFF TGTGCCTGCAGGGACAACATGAACACTGAAGCTTTCTTT - TRBV6-5 - TRBJ1-1
CASSLATGEQYF TGTGCCAGCAGCTTAGCGACGGGAGAGCAGTACTTC - TRBV7-2 many TRBJ2-7
CASSTGQDTYGYTF TGCGCCAGCAGCACGGGACAGGACACCTATGGCTACACCTTC TRBD1 TRBV5-1 - TRBJ1-2
CASSEQGSDGYTF TGCGCCAGCAGCGAACAGGGGTCCGATGGCTACACCTTC TRBD1 TRBV5-1 few TRBJ1-2
CSAGGQGNEQYF TGCAGTGCTGGCGGACAGGGCAACGAGCAGTACTTC TRBD1 TRBV20-1 many TRBJ2-7
CASTGQGASGYGYTF TGTGCCAGTACGGGACAGGGGGCTTCTGGTTATGGCTACACCTTC TRBD1 TRBV19 - TRBJ1-2
CASSYLGTGDGYTF TGTGCCAGCAGTTACTTGGGGACAGGGGACGGCTACACCTTC TRBD1 TRBV6-5 few TRBJ1-2
CASTSGAAGTQYF TGTGCCAGCACTAGCGGGGCCGCAGGGACCCAGTACTTC TRBD2 TRBV7-6 many TRBJ2-5
CASSPDRDHSPLHF TGCGCCAGCAGCCCCGATCGAGACCATTCACCCCTCCACTTT - TRBV5-1 many TRBJ1-6
CASIRDSNQPQHF TGTGCCAGCATTCGGGACAGCAATCAGCCCCAGCATTTT - TRBV2 few TRBJ1-5
CASSDVGRGGYEQYF TGTGCCAGCAGTGACGTCGGGCGGGGGGGCTACGAGCAGTACTTC TRBD2 TRBV25-1 - TRBJ2-7
CASSQVLMNTGELFF TGCGCCAGCAGCCAAGTCCTGATGAACACCGGGGAGCTGTTTTTT - TRBV4-3 many TRBJ2-2